This TCR beta chain is from a study of T cell responses to AZD1222 COVID-19 vaccine. Study-wide results and caveats: There were mostly white British donors and more females than males, and clonal diversity was possibly underestimated. Among spike-specific TCRs, nearly half reportedly target unmutated variant regions. Elevations in Spike-specific TCR breadth and depth followed administration of two AZD1222 doses.

This clone was picked up a small number of times. Its antigen is not known. The germline V gene encodes CDR1 MDHEN and CDR2 SYDVKM. The CDR3 has 14 residues. V lost 7 bases to trimming and J lost 0 bases, with 12 bases between them. Clones were read by immunoSEQ multiplex PCR, and TCRdb kept only the in-frame ones, dropping some. The sample consists of around 130,000 clones, approximately 88% of them appearing once. The sequences come from peripheral blood, collected on day 0 of MenACWY control vaccination. The receptor was derived from an adult in good health. V usage is TRBV28 and J usage is TRBJ1-1; D gene uncertain. The CDR3, as DNA: TGTGCCAGCAAAACGGCAGGCGTGAACACTGAAGCTTTCTTT. This encodes CASKTAGVNTEAFF. Drawing the rest from reference TRBV28 and TRBJ1-1, the complete variable domain is DVKVTQSSRYLVKRTGEKVFLECVQDMDHENMFWYRQDPGLGLRLIYFSYDVKMKEKGDIPEGYSVSREKKERFSLILESASTNQTSMYLCASKTAGVNTEAFFGQGTRLTVV.